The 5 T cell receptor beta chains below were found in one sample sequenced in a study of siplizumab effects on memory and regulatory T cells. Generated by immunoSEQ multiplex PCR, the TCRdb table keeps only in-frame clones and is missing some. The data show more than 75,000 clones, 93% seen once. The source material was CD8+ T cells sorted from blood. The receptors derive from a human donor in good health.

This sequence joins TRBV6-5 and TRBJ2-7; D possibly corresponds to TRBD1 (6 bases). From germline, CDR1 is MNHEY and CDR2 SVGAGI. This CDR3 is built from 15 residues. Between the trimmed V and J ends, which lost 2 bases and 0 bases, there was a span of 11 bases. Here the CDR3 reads CASSYGTGSSYEQYF. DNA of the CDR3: TGTGCCAGCAGTTACGGCACAGGGAGCTCCTACGAGCAGTACTTC.

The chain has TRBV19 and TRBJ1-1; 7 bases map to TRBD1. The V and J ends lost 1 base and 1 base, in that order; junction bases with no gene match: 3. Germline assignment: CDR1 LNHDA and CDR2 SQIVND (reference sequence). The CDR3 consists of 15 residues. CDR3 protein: CASSIGYRGNTEAFF. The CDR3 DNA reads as TGTGCCAGTAGTATAGGATACAGGGGGAACACTGAAGCTTTCTTT.

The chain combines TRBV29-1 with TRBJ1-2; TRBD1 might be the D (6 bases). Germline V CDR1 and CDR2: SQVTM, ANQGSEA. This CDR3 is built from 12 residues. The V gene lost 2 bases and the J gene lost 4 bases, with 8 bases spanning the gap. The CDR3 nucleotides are TGCAGCGTTGAAAGCAGGGGCTATGGCTACACCTTC. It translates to CSVESRGYGYTF.

The CDR3 here is CASTNPKGGGAGVDTQYF. The CDR3 DNA follows: TGTGCCAGCACCAACCCAAAGGGCGGGGGGGCCGGGGTAGATACGCAGTATTTT. V gene TRBV9 combines with J gene TRBJ2-3, with TRBD2 matching 9 bases. Per germline, CDR1 SGDLS and CDR2 YYNGEE. The V and J ends lost 6 bases and 5 bases, in that order; junction bases with no gene match: 19. The CDR3 extends over 18 amino acids.

The CDR3 region is CATSREGQGREQYF. In nucleotides, the CDR3 is TGTGCCACCAGCAGAGAGGGACAGGGCCGGGAGCAGTACTTC. The chain carries TRBV15 and TRBJ2-7, with 9 nucleotides matching TRBD1. This CDR3 has 14 amino acids. J gave up 7 bases and V 0 bases, and 4 bases lay outside the gene matches. In germline, CDR1 is LNHNV, CDR2 YYDKDF (reference sequence).